This TCR beta chain derives from a study of metastatic and nonmetastatic thyroid tumors. As for the study in general: The authors compared repertoires across blood and tumor or nodule tissue from malignant and benign thyroid patients.

Per the original data handling: A distant-metastasis classifier for papillary thyroid cancer was built using CDR3 differences across clinicopathological groups. Via MiXCR, TCRdb re-called the PCR reads. The V and J calls were not made by the authors but by TCRdb's processing. The sample has approximately 20,000 clones; 15% to 20% are singletons. This CDR3 spans 11 amino acids. Germline V gene sequence: CDR1 MGHDK, CDR2 SYGVNS. V was cut by 5 bases and J by 11 bases, with 12 bases left in between. Thyroid surgery took place with no prior treatment in any patient. The sample holds a few counts of this clone. Its antigen is undetermined. Study-wide results and caveats: It was reported that TCR beta diversity was significantly higher in malignant thyroid tumors than benign nodules, in blood and tumor.

This chain uses TRBV25-1 with TRBJ1-1; D remains unclear. The specimen sequenced was blood. The receptor was derived from a male donor with papillary thyroid cancer or a benign thyroid nodule (not recorded which). Some clones in this sample may be carry-over from other donors' samples. The CDR3 region is CASSLERLAFF. In DNA, the CDR3 is TGTGCCAGCAGTTTGGAGAGGTTGGCTTTCTTT.